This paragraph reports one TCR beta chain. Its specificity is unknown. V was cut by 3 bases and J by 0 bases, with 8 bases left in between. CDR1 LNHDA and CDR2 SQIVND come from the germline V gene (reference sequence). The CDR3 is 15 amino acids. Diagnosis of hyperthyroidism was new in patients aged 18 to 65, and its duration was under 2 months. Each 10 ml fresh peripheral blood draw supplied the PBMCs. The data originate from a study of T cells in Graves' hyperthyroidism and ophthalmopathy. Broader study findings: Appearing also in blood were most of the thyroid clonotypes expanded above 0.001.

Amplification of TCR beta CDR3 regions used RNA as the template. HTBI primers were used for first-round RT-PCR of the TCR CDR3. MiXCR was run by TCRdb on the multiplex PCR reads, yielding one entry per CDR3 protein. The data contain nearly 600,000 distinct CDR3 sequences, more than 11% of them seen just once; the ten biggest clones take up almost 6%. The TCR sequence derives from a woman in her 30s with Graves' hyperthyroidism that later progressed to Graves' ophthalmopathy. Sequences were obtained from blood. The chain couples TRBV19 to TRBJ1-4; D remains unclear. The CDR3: CASSIRIATNEKLFF. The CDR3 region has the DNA TGTGCCAGTAGTATCCGGATTGCAACTAATGAAAAACTGTTTTTT.